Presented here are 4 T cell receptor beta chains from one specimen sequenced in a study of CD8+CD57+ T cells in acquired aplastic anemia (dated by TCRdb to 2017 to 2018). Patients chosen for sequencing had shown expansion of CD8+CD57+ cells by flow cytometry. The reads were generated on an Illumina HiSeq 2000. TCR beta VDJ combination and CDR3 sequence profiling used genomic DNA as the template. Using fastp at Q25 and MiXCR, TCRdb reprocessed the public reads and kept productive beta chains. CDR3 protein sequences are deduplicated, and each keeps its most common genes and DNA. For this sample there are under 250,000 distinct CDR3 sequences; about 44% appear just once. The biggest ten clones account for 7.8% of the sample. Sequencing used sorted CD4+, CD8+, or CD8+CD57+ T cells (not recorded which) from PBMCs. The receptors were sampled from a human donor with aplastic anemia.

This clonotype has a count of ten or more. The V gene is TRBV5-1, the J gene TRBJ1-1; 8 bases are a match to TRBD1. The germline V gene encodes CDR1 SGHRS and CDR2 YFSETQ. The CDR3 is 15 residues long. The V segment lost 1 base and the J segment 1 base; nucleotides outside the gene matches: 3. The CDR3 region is CASSLTGTGNTEAFF. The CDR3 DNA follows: TGCGCCAGCAGCTTGACCGGGACAGGGAACACTGAAGCTTTCTTT.

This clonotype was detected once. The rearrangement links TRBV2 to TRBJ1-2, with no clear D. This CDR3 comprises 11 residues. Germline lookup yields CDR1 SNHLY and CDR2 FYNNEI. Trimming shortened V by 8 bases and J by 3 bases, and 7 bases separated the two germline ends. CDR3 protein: CASGQDYGYTF. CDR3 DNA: TGTGCCAGCGGGCAGGACTATGGCTACACCTTC.

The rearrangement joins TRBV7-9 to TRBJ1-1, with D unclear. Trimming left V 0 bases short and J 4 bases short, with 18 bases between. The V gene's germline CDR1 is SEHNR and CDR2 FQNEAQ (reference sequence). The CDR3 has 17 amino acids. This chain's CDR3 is CASSLAKRASFFTEAFF. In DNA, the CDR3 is TGTGCCAGCAGCTTAGCGAAGCGGGCGTCTTTTTTCACTGAAGCTTTCTTT.

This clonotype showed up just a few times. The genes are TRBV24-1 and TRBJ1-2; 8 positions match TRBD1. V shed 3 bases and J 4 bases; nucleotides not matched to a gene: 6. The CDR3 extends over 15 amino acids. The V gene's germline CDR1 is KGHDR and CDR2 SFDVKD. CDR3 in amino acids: CATSDPKDRAYGYTF. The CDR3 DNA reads TGTGCCACCAGTGATCCAAAGGACAGGGCCTATGGCTACACCTTC.